The T cell receptor (beta chain) under discussion was sequenced for a study of cytomegalovirus exposure and HLA in healthy donors. Study outcomes and limitations: In terms of immune exposure information, only CMV serostatus was available. An analysis was carried out later, and it reportedly showed fewer N-insertions in an Asian-associated ancestry cluster than the approximately 700-donor mean. TCR beta chain V- and J-gene trimming was linked, in a later analysis, to a missense variant in DCLRE1C.

PCR amplification relied on 60 Vbeta primers (plus 13 Jbeta primers). Using immunoSEQ multiplex PCR, the repertoire was profiled, and TCRdb retains in-frame clones only, with some absent. Of 80,000 to 100,000 clones detected, roughly 73% appear once; the ten largest clones hold over 3%. The V gene lost 2 bases and the J gene lost 0 bases, with 11 bases spanning the gap. The CDR3 extends over 16 amino acids. Germline V gene lookup returns CDR1 SGHRS and CDR2 YFSETQ. Concerning this clone itself: What it recognizes is unknown.

The sample consisted of PBMCs. This TCR derives from a man aged 35 to 55 in good health and CMV-seronegative. The genes are TRBV5-1 and TRBJ2-2, with D maybe TRBD2 (5 bases). CDR3 loop: CASSLVVGTNTGELFF. The CDR3 nucleotides read TGCGCCAGCAGCTTAGTGGTCGGGACGAACACCGGGGAGCTGTTTTTT.